Shown below are 8 T cell receptor beta chains from a single sample sequenced in a study of cytomegalovirus exposure and HLA in healthy donors. Primers: 60 Vbeta forward and 13 Jbeta reverse. Sequencing was performed with immunoSEQ multiplex PCR; in TCRdb, only in-frame clones are kept and a portion is missing. The sample has some 87,000 clones, over 70% seen once. The sample consisted of PBMCs. The origin of the receptors is a woman aged 35 to 49 in good health and CMV-seropositive.

This chain links TRBV7-6 with TRBJ2-1, with 9 nucleotides matching TRBD1. V was pared by 1 base and J by 5 bases, with 6 bases of the junction left unmatched. The CDR3 is 16 residues long. Germline CDR1 SGHVS, CDR2 FNYEAQ. The CDR3 DNA is TGTGCCAGCAGCTTAGTGGGGGGACAGGGCGACAATGAGCAGTTCTTC. Protein: CASSLVGGQGDNEQFF.

There are a few counts of this clone. The chain joins TRBV27 to TRBJ2-5, with a possible D match to TRBD1 (6 bases). V was trimmed by 2 bases and J by 5 bases, leaving 18 bases between them. Germline V lookup: CDR1 MNHEY, CDR2 SMNVEV (reference sequence). The CDR3 is made up of 16 amino acids. The CDR3 DNA reads as TGTGCCAGCAGTTTACAGCCCAGGGGTGCTTTGGAGACCCAGTACTTC. Protein sequence: CASSLQPRGALETQYF.

This chain links TRBV1 with TRBJ1-3; the table's TRBD1 call for D was not verified on the DNA. TRBV1 is classified as a pseudogene. This CDR3 region has 18 residues. CDR3 in amino acids: CTSSRDRGPQFSGNTIYF. CDR3 in DNA: TGCACCAGCAGCCGGGACAGGGGCCCACAATTCTCTGGAAACACCATATATTTT.

The J gene is TRBJ2-7, the V gene TRBV4-2; 9 bases map to TRBD1. CDR3 length equals 14 residues. CDR1 and CDR2 (germline): LGHNA, YNFKEQ. J was trimmed by 1 base and V by 4 bases; bases with no gene match: 2. The CDR3 DNA sequence: TGTGCCAGCAGCCCGGGACAGGGATCCTACGAGCAGTACTTC. This translates into CASSPGQGSYEQYF.

The V gene is TRBV28, the J gene TRBJ1-5; 9 positions agree with TRBD1. In germline, CDR1 is MDHEN, CDR2 SYDVKM. V was clipped by 3 bases and J by 0 bases; unmatched bases: 6. This CDR3 is built from 17 residues. In nucleotides, the CDR3 is TGTGCCAGCAGTTTGGGACAGGGCCCTAATAGCAATCAGCCCCAGCATTTT. Translated, it gives CASSLGQGPNSNQPQHF.

The chain uses TRBV20-1 and TRBJ1-1, with TRBD1 as a possible D gene (5 bases). Germline CDR1 reads DFQATT; CDR2 reads SNEGSKA (reference sequence). V was shortened by 0 bases and J by 7 bases, with 6 bases between the two germline ends. This CDR3 has 11 residues. The CDR3, as DNA: TGCAGTGCTAGAGATAGGGGTGAAGCTTTCTTT. Translated: CSARDRGEAFF.

This clone was seen a handful of times. The V and J genes are TRBV7-9 and TRBJ2-3; maybe TRBD2 (7 bases). This CDR3 has 15 residues. Germline V lookup: CDR1 SEHNR, CDR2 FQNEAQ (reference sequence). Deletions cut 1 base from V and 2 bases from J, with 10 bases between. CDR3 amino acids: CASSLGGGVTDTQYF. The CDR3, as DNA: TGTGCCAGCAGCTTAGGGGGGGGCGTCACAGATACGCAGTATTTT.

The rearrangement uses TRBV6-1 and TRBJ2-5; tentatively, D is TRBD1 (6 bases). The CDR3 loop spans 16 amino acids. V was shortened by 1 base and J by 1 base, with 13 bases between the two germline ends. From germline, CDR1 is MNHNS and CDR2 SASEGT. The CDR3 spells CASSEVRYRAQETQYF. CDR3 DNA: TGTGCCAGCAGTGAAGTTAGATACAGGGCCCAAGAGACCCAGTACTTC.